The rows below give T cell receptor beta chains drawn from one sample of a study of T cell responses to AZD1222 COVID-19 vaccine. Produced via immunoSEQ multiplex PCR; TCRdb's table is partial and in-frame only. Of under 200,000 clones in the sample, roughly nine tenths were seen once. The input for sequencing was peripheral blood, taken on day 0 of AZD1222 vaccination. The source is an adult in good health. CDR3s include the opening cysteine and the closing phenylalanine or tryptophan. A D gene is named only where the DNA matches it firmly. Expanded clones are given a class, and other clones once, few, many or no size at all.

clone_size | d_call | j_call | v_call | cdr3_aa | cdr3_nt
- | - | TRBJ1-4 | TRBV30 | CAWSVGWGNNEKLFF | TGTGCCTGGAGTGTGGGTTGGGGGAATAATGAAAAACTGTTTTTT
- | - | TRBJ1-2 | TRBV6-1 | CASSERRGADGYTF | TGTGCCAGCAGTGAACGCAGGGGTGCTGATGGCTACACCTTC
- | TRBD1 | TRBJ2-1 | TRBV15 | CATSREGQRNRNEQFF | TGTGCCACCAGCAGAGAGGGACAGAGGAATCGCAATGAGCAGTTCTTC
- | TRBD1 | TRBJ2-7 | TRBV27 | CASNHGQVGNEQYF | TGTGCCAGCAACCACGGACAGGTTGGCAACGAGCAGTACTTC
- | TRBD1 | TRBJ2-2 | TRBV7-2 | CASSPGGWAGELFF | TGTGCCAGCAGCCCAGGGGGCTGGGCCGGGGAGCTGTTTTTT
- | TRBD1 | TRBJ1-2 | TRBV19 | CASSTQGQGRNGYTF | TGTGCCAGTAGTACCCAAGGACAGGGAAGGAATGGCTACACCTTC
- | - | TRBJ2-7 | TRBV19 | CASSIIGQAIYEQYF | TGTGCCAGTAGTATAATAGGGCAGGCTATCTACGAGCAGTACTTC
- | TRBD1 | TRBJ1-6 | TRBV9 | CASSVTGTDNSPLHF | TGTGCCAGCAGCGTTACCGGGACAGATAATTCACCCCTCCACTTT
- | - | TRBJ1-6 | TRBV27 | CASNRAGDSYNSPLHF | TGTGCCAGCAATCGAGCTGGGGACTCCTATAATTCACCCCTCCACTTT
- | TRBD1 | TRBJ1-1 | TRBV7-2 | CASSPSGTANTEAFF | TGTGCCAGCAGCCCATCCGGGACAGCGAACACTGAAGCTTTCTTT
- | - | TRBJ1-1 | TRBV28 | CASSPGTLNTEAFF | TGTGCCAGCAGTCCCGGGACCTTAAACACTGAAGCTTTCTTT
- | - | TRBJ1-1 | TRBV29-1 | CSVGQLNTEAFF | TGCAGCGTTGGACAACTGAACACTGAAGCTTTCTTT
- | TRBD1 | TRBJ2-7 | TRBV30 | CAWNPDRDNYEQYF | TGTGCCTGGAACCCGGACAGGGACAACTACGAGCAGTACTTC
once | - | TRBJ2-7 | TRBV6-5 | CASSYRASYEQYF | TGTGCCAGCAGTTACAGAGCCTCCTACGAGCAGTACTTC
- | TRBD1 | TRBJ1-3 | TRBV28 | CASSVPGQGDTIYF | TGTGCCAGCAGTGTTCCGGGACAGGGGGACACCATATATTTT
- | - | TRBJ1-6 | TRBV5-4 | CASSLGLGAQRNSPLHF | TGTGCCAGCAGCTTGGGATTGGGGGCTCAACGAAATTCACCCCTCCACTTT
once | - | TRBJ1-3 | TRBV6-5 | CASKRPGTAGNTIYF | TGTGCCAGCAAGCGCCCGGGGACTGCTGGAAACACCATATATTTT
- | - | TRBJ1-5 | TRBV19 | CASGDRRSRPQHF | TGTGCCAGTGGGGACCGGCGTTCTCGGCCCCAGCATTTT
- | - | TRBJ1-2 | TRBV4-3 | CASSVLGSSPSF | TGCGCCAGCAGCGTACTGGGGTCGTCTCCCTCGTTC
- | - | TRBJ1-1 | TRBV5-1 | CASSLDGSRNTEAFF | TGCGCCAGCAGCTTGGACGGGAGTAGGAACACTGAAGCTTTCTTT
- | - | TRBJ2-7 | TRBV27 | CASSPSGMGEQYF | TGTGCCAGCAGTCCCTCGGGGATGGGCGAGCAGTACTTC
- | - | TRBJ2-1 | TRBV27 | CASSFYREYSNEQFF | TGTGCCAGCAGTTTTTACAGGGAATATAGCAATGAGCAGTTCTTC
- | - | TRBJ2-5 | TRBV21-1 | CASSKRTRETQYF | TGTGCCAGCAGCAAGAGGACTAGGGAGACCCAGTACTTC
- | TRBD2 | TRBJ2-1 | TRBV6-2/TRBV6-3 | CASSDGRAPLEQFF | TGTGCCAGCAGCGACGGGAGGGCCCCTTTAGAGCAGTTCTTC